Only a few counts were recorded for the clone carrying this TCR beta chain. Its cognate antigen is unknown. The ends were cut back, 2 bases at V and 6 bases at J, with 11 bases in the middle. Per germline, CDR1 WSHSY and CDR2 SAAADI. CDR3 length: 13 amino acids. Tagging with unique molecular identifiers was a feature of the TCR beta cDNA libraries. TCRdb processed the PCR reads anew with MiXCR; each CDR3 protein has one entry. This table holds about 540,000 distinct CDR3 sequences, around 36% found once. The data stem from a study of post-analysis software for immune sequencing data. Study overall: The courses of disease that were included comprised relapsing-remitting, secondary progressive and progressive-relapsing multiple sclerosis. Whole-study results and caveats: Relative to controls, patients had 5 or 6 TRBV segments at higher frequency, with TRBV5-6, TRBV5-1 and TRBV20-1 among these. Batch-mates among the samples co-clustered strongly by F measure.

This clonotype was sampled from a girl aged 2-17 years with multiple sclerosis. The rearrangement links TRBV10-2 to TRBJ2-7; D possibly corresponds to TRBD2 (5 bases). Material for sequencing was blood. CDR3 nucleotide sequence: TGCGCCAGCAGTGAGGAGGGCTGGCGCGAGCAGTACTTC. Translated: CASSEEGWREQYF.